This T cell receptor (beta chain) is from a study of cytomegalovirus exposure and HLA in healthy donors (dated by TCRdb to about 2017). For the study in its entirety: In an earlier analysis of some 550 of the donors, 276 Gb of sequence data and some 100 million unique TCR beta sequences from roughly 180 million T cells were reported. Approximately 310 gigabases of sequencing data and approximately 92 million unique TCR sequences made up an early release that covered 500 to 650 HLA-typed donors. Among the approximately 430 genotyped donors, about 85% belonged to the genetic ancestry cluster associated with self-reported Caucasian donors. The study aimed to test whether signatures of past pathogen exposure could be identified by cataloging public T cell receptors. The T cell repertoires of about 700 subjects were profiled by immunosequencing and related to cytomegalovirus serostatus. A separate validation cohort of about 110 different subjects was used in addition to the approximately 700-subject first cohort. To predict cytomegalovirus infection status, the study brought together high-throughput TCR immunosequencing, statistical association of individual TCRs with disease status, and machine learning. In a later analysis, previously published TCR beta repertoires from 670 or so donors were re-analyzed and high-resolution HLA genotyping was added so that TCR occurrence patterns could be studied. Rather than drawing on any new phenotypic data, the later analysis identified candidate immune exposures from TCR beta sequences and the way those sequences occurred across donors. An earlier analysis of approximately 500 of the donors applied high-throughput TCR beta sequencing to assess whether each TCR beta V gene segment acted as functional or pseudogenic. Donor age, sex, ethnicity and CMV serostatus were compiled alongside the repertoire data. A later genetic analysis took genome-wide SNP genotypes for 398 of the 666 donors and used that subset as a discovery cohort. All discovery cohort repertoires had been generated on a single sequencing platform. Class I and class II HLA loci were covered by the typing at four-digit resolution. Typing coverage varied by locus: roughly 629-640 donors for A, B, C, DRB1 and DQB1; more than 500 for DQA1; around 570 for DPA1; approximately 470 for DPB1. Because of strong linkage in the cohort, roughly five DR-DQ haplotypes were treated as single units for association and clustering. On average, roughly 200,000 unique TCR beta nucleotide sequences were sequenced per donor among several hundred genotyped donors of the cohort, with roughly 19% of those sequences being non-productive.

The cohort was made up of approximately 700 healthy bone marrow donors. At the time of sampling, every cohort member was nominally healthy, though immune exposures that went unrecorded were likely present. The donor tested CMV seropositive and was one of the 289 seropositive cohort members. A peripheral blood sample was collected from each donor, and TCR beta sequencing was performed on peripheral blood mononuclear cells. The Qiagen DNeasy Blood Extraction Kit was used to extract genomic DNA from the blood cell samples. The CDR3 runs 13 amino acids, cysteine and phenylalanine included. The CDR3 DNA has 39 bases and is translated from base 1. The germline V gene (reference sequence) supplies CDR1 MNHNY and CDR2 SVGAGI. V and J lose 7 bases and 8 bases, and a span of 17 bases separates them. Receptors were amplified or captured by the immunoSEQ multiplex PCR assay. A mixture of 60 forward primers for TCR Vbeta segments and 13 reverse primers for TCR Jbeta segments was used in the multiplex PCR. A multiplex PCR assay on genomic DNA amplified the CDR3 region of rearranged TCR beta genes. On the Illumina HiSeq System, the amplified TCR beta libraries were sequenced as 87-base-pair reads. The original pipeline was this. Across the 500 to 850 repertoires, a later analysis counted around 80 million unique TCR beta chains, approximately 12 million of which were shared by at least two donors. A nearest-neighbor algorithm error-corrected the raw reads and collapsed the reads into unique sequences, merging closely related sequences to remove PCR and sequencing errors. To assign V, D and J gene segments, CDR3 sequences were aligned to IMGT reference sequences. For a sequence to be retained, a match of at least six nucleotides to both a V gene segment and a J gene segment was required. Rearrangements were called productive when the CDR3 lacked stop codons and stayed in frame with V and J; all others were non-productive. Following IMGT convention, CDR3 was defined as the stretch from the second conserved V-encoded cysteine up to the conserved J-encoded phenylalanine. In an earlier analysis of more than 550 of the donors, sequences lacking an unambiguous match to a single V gene segment were excluded. An earlier analysis of several hundred of the donors called V segments functional above 56.7% productive rearrangements and segregating when the between-donor standard deviation exceeded 5%. A statistical classification framework was developed to diagnose cytomegalovirus status using the catalog of TCR beta chain sequences. A later analysis assigned V and J genes by comparing TCR nucleotide sequences with IMGT/GENE-DB human TR gene sequences. A later analysis assigned CDR3 sequences and most-parsimonious VDJ recombination scenarios with the TCRdist pipeline. A later analysis defined each TCR beta chain by its CDR3 amino acid sequence plus V-gene family, and excluded reads lacking a unique V-gene family. In a later analysis, around 650 highly shared, low-generation-probability nucleotide sequences were removed to address suspected cross-contamination and a sequencing artifact. A later analysis calculated a clonal expansion index for each public chain from normalized within-repertoire ranks of inferred template counts. A later analysis computed generation probabilities with a VDJ recombination model fitted to out-of-frame rearrangements, and checked the results against IGoR. In a later analysis, hypergeometric tests were used to score TCR-TCR, TCR-HLA and TCR-CMV co-occurrence, with a repertoire-size bias correction applied to TCR pairs. A later analysis estimated false discovery rates by permuting HLA or CMV assignments 20 times. In a later analysis, co-occurring TCRs were grouped using DBSCAN, with TCRdist sequence similarity added in when clustering inside HLA-allele-positive subsets. Co-occurrence clustering excluded repertoires with fewer than 30,000 or more than 120,000 public chains, plus five with anomalous nucleotide sharing. TCRdb mirrors the immuneACCESS table, restricted to in-frame sequences. Some clones are absent from its copies; in checked studies, under half trace to an unresolved V gene, and the reason for the others is unknown. Clonal size and the V and J genes are those of that table, whereas D and trimming came from the DNA. The sample yields approximately 100,000 clones; about 77% were counted once. The ten top clones hold 10% of the sample.

About this clone itself: This receptor's antigen is unknown. Base-call qualities are not available, and no considerably larger clone is one nucleotide away.

What the authors observed across the whole study: A later genetic analysis associated a missense DCLRE1C variant with V-gene and J-gene trimming of TCR beta chains, and an independent cohort replicated the association. Assigning TCR associations to individual alleles was difficult when HLA alleles, especially DR and DQ, strongly co-occurred. Linkage disequilibrium might explain the correlated functional status among segregating V segments, but an unknown experimental factor could not be excluded. A group of highly shared sequence variants was considered likely to be a technical artifact of the sequencing pipeline. Three of the identified cytomegalovirus-associated TCR beta chains were confirmed in vitro to be specific for cytomegalovirus antigens. Compared with the 666-donor mean, donors in an Asian-associated ancestry cluster had fewer N-insertions in productive TCRs, according to a later genetic analysis. A later analysis found that most CMV-associated TCR beta chains appeared HLA-restricted, with HLA associations seemingly driven largely by CMV exposure. Only TCR beta chains were sequenced in this cohort, and the absence of alpha or paired-chain data limited detectable features. A further reported finding was that TCR beta sequences accurately predicted the HLA-A and HLA-B alleles for most subjects in the first cohort. The presence/absence analyses assumed that sequencing depth was roughly uniform across donors, and that assumption may not be true. An earlier analysis of roughly 570 of the donors showed that most TCR beta V segments appeared in productive rearrangements either about 87% or about 30% of the time, which broadly matched IMGT annotations. Because counts were too low, seventeen rarely observed V segments, including chromosome 9 orphons, were left out of the earlier analysis of 500 to 750 of the donors. The only immune exposure information available for the cohort was CMV serostatus. In a later analysis, several top co-occurrence clusters were reported to appear linked to parvovirus B19, influenza, CMV and Epstein-Barr virus. In the study, approximately 160 TCR beta chains were listed as associated with cytomegalovirus. It was suggested by the authors that the approach could potentially be generalized to other disease states and immunological phenotypes. At a false discovery rate of 0.05, a later analysis linked some 17,000 TCR beta sequences to specific HLA alleles. Most TCR sequences were seen in very few donors, while some public TCRs were found in many individuals. Because some donors lacked HLA typing at each locus, the association tests relied only on the typed subset. In both the original and validation cohorts, the classifier was reported to diagnose cytomegalovirus status with high specificity and sensitivity. Some IMGT-functional V segments, including TRBV6-2 and TRBV6-3, could not be distinguished by the 87-base-pair reads and were therefore excluded. In a later analysis, TCR association rates were found to vary across HLA loci, with the most associated TCRs seen for DRB1 alleles and the fewest for HLA-C alleles. In a later analysis, HLA-associated TCR beta chains showed more clonal expansion and lower generation probabilities than non-associated chains that were equally common.

This sequence originates from a woman aged 18-30 years in good health and CMV-seropositive. Recombination connected TRBV6-6 to TRBJ1-2, with a tentative D gene TRBD1 over 5 matching bases. Specimen: PBMCs. The nucleotide sequence reads TGTGCCAGCACCAGTCGGTCAGGGTACGGCTACACCTTC. This sequence encodes CASTSRSGYGYTF.